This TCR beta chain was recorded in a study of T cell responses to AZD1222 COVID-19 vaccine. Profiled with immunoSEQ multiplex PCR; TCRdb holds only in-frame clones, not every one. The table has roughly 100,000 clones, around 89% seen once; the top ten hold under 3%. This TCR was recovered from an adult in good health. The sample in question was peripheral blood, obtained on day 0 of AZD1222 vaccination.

In nucleotides, the CDR3 is TGTGCCAGCAGCTCCGTAGTTGGTACAGATACGCAGTATTTT. Translating gives CASSSVVGTDTQYF. The genes are TRBV5-8 and TRBJ2-3; no clear D gene. Trimming stripped 3 bases from V and 3 bases from J, with 11 bases between. Looked up from germline, CDR1 is SGHTS and CDR2 is YDEGEE. The CDR3 has 14 residues.